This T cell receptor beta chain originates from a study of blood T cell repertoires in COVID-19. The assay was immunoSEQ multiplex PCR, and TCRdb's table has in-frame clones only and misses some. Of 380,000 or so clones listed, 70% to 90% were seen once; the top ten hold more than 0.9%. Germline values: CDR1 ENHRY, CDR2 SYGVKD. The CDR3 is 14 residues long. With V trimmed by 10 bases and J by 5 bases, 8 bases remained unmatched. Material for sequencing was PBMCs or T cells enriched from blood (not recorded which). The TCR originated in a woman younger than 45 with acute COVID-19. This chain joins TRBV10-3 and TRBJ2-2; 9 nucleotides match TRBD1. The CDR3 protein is CATTGQGETGELFF. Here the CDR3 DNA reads TGTGCCACGACGGGACAGGGAGAAACCGGGGAGCTGTTTTTT.